This T cell receptor (beta chain) appears in the sequencing data of a study of human T cells and chemical hapten exposure. Using its own MiXCR run on the RACE reads, TCRdb lists one record per CDR3 protein. The table lists roughly 97,000 distinct CDR3 sequences, 25% to 30% of them singletons. Trimming took 0 bases from V and 7 from J, leaving 12 bases between them. The CDR3 loop spans 15 amino acids. Germline V gene lookup returns CDR1 LNHNV and CDR2 YYDKDF (reference sequence). Time point of the sample: patch test 3, about 24 weeks after DPC sensitization. Treatment denoted: therapeutic diphenylcyclopropenone sensitization with weekly scalp DPC. This clonotype was seen a few times.

The sequenced sample was whole blood, obtained in connection with sensitization to the hapten diphenylcyclopropenone (DPC). The V and J genes are TRBV15 and TRBJ1-4; no definite D call. The clonotype was recovered from a man aged 40-50 years with alopecia areata. Some clones in this sample may be carry-over from other donors' samples. CDR3 region: CATSRDPFASEKLFF. The CDR3 DNA reads as TGTGCCACCAGCAGAGATCCGTTCGCGTCTGAAAAACTGTTTTTT.